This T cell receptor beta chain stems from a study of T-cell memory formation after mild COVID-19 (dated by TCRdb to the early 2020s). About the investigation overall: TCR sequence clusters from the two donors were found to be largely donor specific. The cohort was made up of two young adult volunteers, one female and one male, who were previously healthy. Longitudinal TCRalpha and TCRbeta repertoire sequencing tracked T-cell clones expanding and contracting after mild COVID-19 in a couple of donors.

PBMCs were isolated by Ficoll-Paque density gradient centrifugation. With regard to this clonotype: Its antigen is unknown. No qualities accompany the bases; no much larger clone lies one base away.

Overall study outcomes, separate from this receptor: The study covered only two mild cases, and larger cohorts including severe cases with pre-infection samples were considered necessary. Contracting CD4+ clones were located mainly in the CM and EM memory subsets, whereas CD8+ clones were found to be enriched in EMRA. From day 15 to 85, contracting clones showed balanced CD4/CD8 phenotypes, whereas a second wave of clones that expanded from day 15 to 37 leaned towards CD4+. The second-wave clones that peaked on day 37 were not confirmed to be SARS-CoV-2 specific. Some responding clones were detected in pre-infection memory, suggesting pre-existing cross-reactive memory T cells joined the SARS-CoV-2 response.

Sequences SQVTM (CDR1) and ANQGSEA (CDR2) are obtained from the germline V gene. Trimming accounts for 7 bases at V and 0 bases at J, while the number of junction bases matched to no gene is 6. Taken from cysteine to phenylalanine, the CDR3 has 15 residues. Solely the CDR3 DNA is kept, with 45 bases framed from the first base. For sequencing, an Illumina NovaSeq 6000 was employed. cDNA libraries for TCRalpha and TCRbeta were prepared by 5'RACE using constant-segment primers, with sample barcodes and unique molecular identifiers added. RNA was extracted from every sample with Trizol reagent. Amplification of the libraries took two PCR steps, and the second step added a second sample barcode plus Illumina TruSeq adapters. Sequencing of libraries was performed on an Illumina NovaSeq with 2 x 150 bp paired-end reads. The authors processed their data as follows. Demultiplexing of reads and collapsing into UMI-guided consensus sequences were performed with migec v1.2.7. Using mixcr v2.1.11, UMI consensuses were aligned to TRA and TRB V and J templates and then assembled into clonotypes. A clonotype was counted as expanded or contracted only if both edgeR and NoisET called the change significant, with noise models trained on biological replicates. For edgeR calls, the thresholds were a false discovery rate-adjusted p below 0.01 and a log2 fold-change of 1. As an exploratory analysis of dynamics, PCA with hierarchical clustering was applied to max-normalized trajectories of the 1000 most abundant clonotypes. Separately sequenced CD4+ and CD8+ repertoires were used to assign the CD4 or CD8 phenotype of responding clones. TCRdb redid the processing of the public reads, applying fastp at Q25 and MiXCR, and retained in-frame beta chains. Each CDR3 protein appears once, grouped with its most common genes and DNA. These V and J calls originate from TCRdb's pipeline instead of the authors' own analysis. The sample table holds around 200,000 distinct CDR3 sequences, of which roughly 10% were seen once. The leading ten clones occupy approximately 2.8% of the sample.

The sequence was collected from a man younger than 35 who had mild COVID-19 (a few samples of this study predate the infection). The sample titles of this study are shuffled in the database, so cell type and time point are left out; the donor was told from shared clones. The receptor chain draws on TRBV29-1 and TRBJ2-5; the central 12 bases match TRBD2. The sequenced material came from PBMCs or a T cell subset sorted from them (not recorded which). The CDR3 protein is CSATLAGGYQETQYF. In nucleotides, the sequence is TGCAGCGCTACTCTAGCGGGGGGGTACCAAGAGACCCAGTACTTC.